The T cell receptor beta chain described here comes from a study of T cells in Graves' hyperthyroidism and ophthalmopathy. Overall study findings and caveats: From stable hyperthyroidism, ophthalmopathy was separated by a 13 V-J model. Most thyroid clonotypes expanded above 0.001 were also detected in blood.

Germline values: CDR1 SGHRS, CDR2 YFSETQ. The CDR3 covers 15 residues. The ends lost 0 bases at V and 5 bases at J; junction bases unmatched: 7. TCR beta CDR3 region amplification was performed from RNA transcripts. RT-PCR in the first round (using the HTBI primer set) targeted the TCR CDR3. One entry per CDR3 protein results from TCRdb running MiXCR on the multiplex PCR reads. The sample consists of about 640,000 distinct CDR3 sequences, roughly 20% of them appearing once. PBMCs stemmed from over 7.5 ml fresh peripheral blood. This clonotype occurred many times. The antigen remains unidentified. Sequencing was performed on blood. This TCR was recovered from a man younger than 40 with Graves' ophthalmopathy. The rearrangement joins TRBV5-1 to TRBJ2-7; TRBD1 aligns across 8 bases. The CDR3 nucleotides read TGCGCCAGCAGCTTGGAGAGACAGGGGATCGACGAGCAGTACTTC. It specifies CASSLERQGIDEQYF. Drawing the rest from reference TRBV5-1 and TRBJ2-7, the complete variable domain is KAGVTQTPRYLIKTRGQQVTLSCSPISGHRSVSWYQQTPGQGLQFLFEYFSETQRNKGNFPGRFSGRQFSNSRSEMNVSTLELGDSALYLCASSLERQGIDEQYFGPGTRLTVT.